These T cell receptor beta chains were read from a single sample in a study of blood T cell repertoires in COVID-19. The method was immunoSEQ multiplex PCR; TCRdb's version includes in-frame clones alone and lacks a portion of them. This table has approximately 150,000 clones, around 90% appearing once. Input material: peripheral blood. These receptors were taken from a woman aged 45-59 years with acute or convalescent COVID-19. The CDR3 runs from the conserved cysteine through the conserved F or W. Fields, in order: V gene, D gene, clone size, J gene, CDR3 protein, CDR3 DNA. D genes are given only for firm matches. Size values are once, few and many counts, or a class for expanded clones, and some rows have none.

v_gene: TRBV11-3; d_gene: TRBD2; abundance: -; j_gene: TRBJ2-7; CDR3aa: CASSGRGDEQYF; CDR3nt: TGTGCCAGCAGCGGGAGGGGCGACGAGCAGTACTTC
v_gene: TRBV5-1; d_gene: -; abundance: -; j_gene: TRBJ1-1; CDR3aa: CAYGPLQGPTEAFF; CDR3nt: TGCGCCTACGGTCCGCTTCAGGGGCCCACTGAAGCTTTCTTT
v_gene: TRBV11-2; d_gene: -; abundance: -; j_gene: TRBJ1-2; CDR3aa: CASSRESYYGYTF; CDR3nt: TGTGCCAGCAGCCGGGAGTCCTACTATGGCTACACCTTC
v_gene: TRBV7-2; d_gene: TRBD1; abundance: -; j_gene: TRBJ1-1; CDR3aa: CASSSDRETEAFF; CDR3nt: TGTGCCAGCAGCTCAGACAGGGAAACTGAAGCTTTCTTT
v_gene: TRBV18; d_gene: TRBD2; abundance: -; j_gene: TRBJ2-1; CDR3aa: CASGTSGDNEQFF; CDR3nt: TGTGCCAGCGGAACTAGCGGAGACAATGAGCAGTTCTTC
v_gene: TRBV7-8; d_gene: TRBD1; abundance: -; j_gene: TRBJ2-7; CDR3aa: CASSLGQVSYEQYF; CDR3nt: TGTGCCAGCAGCTTGGGACAGGTCTCCTACGAGCAGTACTTC
v_gene: TRBV7-7; d_gene: TRBD1; abundance: -; j_gene: TRBJ1-1; CDR3aa: CASSPLQGSLNTEAFF; CDR3nt: TGTGCCAGCAGCCCTCTACAGGGGTCGTTGAACACTGAAGCTTTCTTT
v_gene: TRBV13; d_gene: TRBD2; abundance: -; j_gene: TRBJ2-3; CDR3aa: CASSPPSGGALDTQYF; CDR3nt: TGTGCCAGCAGCCCCCCCAGCGGGGGGGCTTTAGATACGCAGTATTTT
v_gene: TRBV4-1; d_gene: -; abundance: once; j_gene: TRBJ1-6; CDR3aa: CASSQDRSSSYNSPLHF; CDR3nt: TGCGCCAGCAGCCAAGACCGATCGAGCTCCTATAATTCACCCCTCCACTTT
v_gene: TRBV19; d_gene: -; abundance: -; j_gene: TRBJ1-2; CDR3aa: CASRRAGLRYGYTF; CDR3nt: TGTGCCAGTAGACGGGCAGGGCTTCGCTATGGCTACACCTTC